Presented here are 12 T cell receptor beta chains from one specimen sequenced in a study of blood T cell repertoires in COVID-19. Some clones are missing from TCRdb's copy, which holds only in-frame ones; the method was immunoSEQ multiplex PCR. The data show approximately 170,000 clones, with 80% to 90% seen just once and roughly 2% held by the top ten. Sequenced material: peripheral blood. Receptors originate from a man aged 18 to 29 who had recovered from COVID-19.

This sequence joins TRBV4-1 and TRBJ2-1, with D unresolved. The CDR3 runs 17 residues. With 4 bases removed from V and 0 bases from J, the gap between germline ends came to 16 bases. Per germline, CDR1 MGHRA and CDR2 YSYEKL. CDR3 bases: TGCGCCAGCAGCCTAGATCAGGCCCGAAGCTCCTACAATGAGCAGTTCTTC. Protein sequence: CASSLDQARSSYNEQFF.

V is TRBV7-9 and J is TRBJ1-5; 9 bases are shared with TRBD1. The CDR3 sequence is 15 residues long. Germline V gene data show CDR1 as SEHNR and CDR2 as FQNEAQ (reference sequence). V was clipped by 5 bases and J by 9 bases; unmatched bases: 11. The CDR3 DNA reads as TGTGCCAGCAGCCCCGGGACAGGGCCATCTCTGCCCCAGCATTTT. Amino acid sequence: CASSPGTGPSLPQHF.

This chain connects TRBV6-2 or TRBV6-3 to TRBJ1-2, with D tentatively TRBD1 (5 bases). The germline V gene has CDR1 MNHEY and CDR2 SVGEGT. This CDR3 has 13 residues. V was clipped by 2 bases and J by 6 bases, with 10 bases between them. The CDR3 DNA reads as TGTGCCAGCAGTTACGGCAGGGTCGATGGCTACACCTTC. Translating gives CASSYGRVDGYTF.

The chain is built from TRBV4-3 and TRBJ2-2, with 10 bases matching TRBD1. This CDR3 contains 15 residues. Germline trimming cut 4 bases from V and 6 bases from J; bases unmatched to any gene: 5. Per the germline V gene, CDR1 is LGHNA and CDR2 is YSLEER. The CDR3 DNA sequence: TGCGCCAGCAGCCGGGACAGGGGTATAGCCGGGGAGCTGTTTTTT. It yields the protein CASSRDRGIAGELFF.

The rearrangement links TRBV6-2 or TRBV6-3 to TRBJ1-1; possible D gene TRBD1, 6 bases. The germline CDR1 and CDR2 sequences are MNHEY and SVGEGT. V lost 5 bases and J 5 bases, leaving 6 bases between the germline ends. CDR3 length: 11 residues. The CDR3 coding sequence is TGTGCCAGCAGTCAGGGGACTGAAGCTTTCTTT. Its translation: CASSQGTEAFF.

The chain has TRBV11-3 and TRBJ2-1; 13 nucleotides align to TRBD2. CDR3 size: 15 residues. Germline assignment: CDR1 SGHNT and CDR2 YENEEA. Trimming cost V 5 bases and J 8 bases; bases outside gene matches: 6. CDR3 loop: CASSQTSGRRDEQFF. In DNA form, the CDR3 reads TGTGCCAGCAGCCAGACTAGCGGGAGGAGAGATGAGCAGTTCTTC.

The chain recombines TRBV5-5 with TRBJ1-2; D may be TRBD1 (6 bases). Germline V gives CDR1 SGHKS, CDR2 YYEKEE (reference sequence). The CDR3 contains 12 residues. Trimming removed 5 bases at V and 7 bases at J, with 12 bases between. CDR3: CASSYGRGGYTF. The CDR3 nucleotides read TGTGCCAGCAGTTACGGCAGGGGTGGCTACACCTTC.

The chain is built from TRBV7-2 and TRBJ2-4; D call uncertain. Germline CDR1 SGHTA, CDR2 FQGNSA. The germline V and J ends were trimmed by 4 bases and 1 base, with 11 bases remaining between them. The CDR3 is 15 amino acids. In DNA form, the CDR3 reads TGTGCCAGCAGCTACGTAGGAGACGCCAAAAACATTCAGTACTTC. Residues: CASSYVGDAKNIQYF.

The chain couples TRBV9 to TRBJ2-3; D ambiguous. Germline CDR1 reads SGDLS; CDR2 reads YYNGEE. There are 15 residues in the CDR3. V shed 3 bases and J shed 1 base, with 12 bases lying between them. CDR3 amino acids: CASSAEARGTDTQYF. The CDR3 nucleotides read TGTGCCAGCAGCGCTGAGGCCCGAGGCACAGATACGCAGTATTTT.

In nucleotides, the CDR3 is TGTGCCAGCAGGGACAGGGGCCAAGAGACCCAGTACTTC. Translation: CASRDRGQETQYF. The V gene is TRBV5-8, the J gene TRBJ2-5; 9 nucleotides line up with TRBD1. This CDR3 has 13 amino acids. V gave up 5 bases and J gave up 1 base; unmatched junction bases: 0. CDR1 and CDR2 from the germline V gene are SGHTS and YDEGEE.

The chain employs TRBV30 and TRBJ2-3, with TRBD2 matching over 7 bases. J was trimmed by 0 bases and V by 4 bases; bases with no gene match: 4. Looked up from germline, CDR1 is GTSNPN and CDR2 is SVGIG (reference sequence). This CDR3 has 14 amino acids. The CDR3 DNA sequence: TGTGCCTGGACTAGCGGTTCTAGCACAGATACGCAGTATTTT. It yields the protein CAWTSGSSTDTQYF.

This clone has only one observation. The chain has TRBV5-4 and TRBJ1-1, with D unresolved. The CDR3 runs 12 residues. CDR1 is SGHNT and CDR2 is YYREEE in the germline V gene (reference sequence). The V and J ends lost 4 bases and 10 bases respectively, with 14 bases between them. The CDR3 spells CASSTGASGAFF. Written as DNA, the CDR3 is TGTGCCAGCAGCACGGGAGCCTCTGGAGCTTTCTTT.